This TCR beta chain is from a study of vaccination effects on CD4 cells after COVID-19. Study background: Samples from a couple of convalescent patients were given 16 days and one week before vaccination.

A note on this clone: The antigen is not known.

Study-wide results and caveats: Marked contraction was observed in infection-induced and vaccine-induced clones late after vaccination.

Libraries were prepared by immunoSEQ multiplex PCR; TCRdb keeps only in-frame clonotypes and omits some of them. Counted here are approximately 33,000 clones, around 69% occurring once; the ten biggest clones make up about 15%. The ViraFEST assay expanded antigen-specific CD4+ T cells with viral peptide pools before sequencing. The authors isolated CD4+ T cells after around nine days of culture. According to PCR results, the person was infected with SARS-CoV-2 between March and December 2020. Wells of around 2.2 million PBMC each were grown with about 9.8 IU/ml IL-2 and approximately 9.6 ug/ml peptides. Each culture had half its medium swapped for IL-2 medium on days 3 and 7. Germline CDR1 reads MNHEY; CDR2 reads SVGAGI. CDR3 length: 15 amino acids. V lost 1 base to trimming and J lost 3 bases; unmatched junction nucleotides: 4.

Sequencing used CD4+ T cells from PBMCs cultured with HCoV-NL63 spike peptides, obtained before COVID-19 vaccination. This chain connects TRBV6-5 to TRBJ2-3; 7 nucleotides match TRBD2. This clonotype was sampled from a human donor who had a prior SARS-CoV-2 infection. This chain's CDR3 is CASSYWGGRTDTQYF. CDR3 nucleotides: TGTGCCAGCAGTTACTGGGGAGGGAGAACAGATACGCAGTATTTT.